Described below is a single TCR beta chain sequence and its context. No cognate antigen has been identified for it. Per-nucleotide qualities are absent, and no much larger clonotype sits a single base away. This sample was taken from a study of OX40 agonist ivuxolimab in advanced cancers. Context from the whole study: Ivuxolimab was an agonistic, fully human IgG2 monoclonal antibody directed against OX40 (CD134), a costimulatory receptor. Intravenous ivuxolimab was administered to patients every 2 weeks at six dose levels: 0.01, 0.1, 0.3, 1.5, 3 and 10 mg/kg. Of the roughly 52 dose-escalation patients, hepatocellular carcinoma was present in about 20, melanoma in roughly 15, renal cell carcinoma in 9 and head and neck cancer in 9. A male proportion of about 79% and a mean age of 60 years, ranging from about 23 to 90, were recorded for the dose-escalation cohort. Patients were allowed to have had prior anti-PD-1, anti-PD-L1 or anti-CTLA-4 therapy, and around 43% of the dose-escalation patients had been treated with checkpoint inhibitors. Partial responses were achieved by three dose-escalation patients, of whom one had hepatocellular carcinoma and two had cutaneous melanoma. Peripheral TCRbeta sequencing was intended to test whether TCR sequence diversity was altered and clonal T-cell expansion was caused by ivuxolimab. The monotherapy dose-escalation portion (N of about 50 patients) of the phase I ivuxolimab trial is reported in the paper. Overall results and qualifications from the work: On average, CD8+ T cells showed more expanded clones than CD4+ T cells after ivuxolimab. The antigen specificity of the clonally expanded peripheral T cells was not determined. At doses of 0.1 to 3.0 mg/kg, clonal expansion of both CD4+ and CD8+ blood T cells was observed from baseline to week 6. In the 0.1-3.0 mg/kg groups, partial responders had among the lowest normalized peripheral clonal expansion, particularly in CD8+ T cells. Low levels of normalized T-cell clonal expansion were also seen in some nonresponding patients.

Genomic DNA was extracted from sorted cells for sequencing of the TCRbeta CDR3 region. TCRbeta CDR3 regions were sequenced using the immunoSEQ Assay. TCRdb retrieved this table from immuneACCESS and kept in-frame rearrangements only. Not all clones are present; in checked studies, unresolved V genes account for under half, and no reason is known for the remainder. Within this sample are fewer than 40,000 clones, with 75% to 90% of them counted one time only. Approximately 33% of the sample is in the top ten clones. According to the germline V gene, CDR1 reads MNHEY and CDR2 reads SVGAGI. V drops 6 bases and J drops 3 bases, leaving 11 bases in between. The CDR3 holds 13 amino acids from the cysteine to the phenylalanine. Only CDR3 DNA is held: 39 bases, read in frame from base 1. Patients with autoimmune disease history or receiving systemic immunosuppression were excluded from the trial. Peripheral blood for TCR sequencing was collected from all dose cohorts at baseline, on cycle 4 day 1, and on cycle 7 day 1. Samples came from an open-label, multicenter, first-in-human phase I dose-escalation trial of ivuxolimab. Adults with locally advanced or metastatic melanoma, renal cell, hepatocellular, or head and neck squamous cell carcinoma were enrolled in the trial. CD4+ and CD8+ T cells were sorted separately from peripheral blood before TCR sequencing.

The receptor chain draws on TRBV6-5 and TRBJ1-2; the D gene cannot be named for sure. The receptor's source is an adult with an advanced solid tumor such as melanoma, head and neck, liver or kidney cancer. The sequenced sample was CD4+ or CD8+ T cells sorted from blood, obtained in a trial of the OX40 agonist ivuxolimab. The nucleotide sequence is given as TGTGCCAGCAGAGAACTATCGTACTATGGCTACACCTTC. Its product reads: CASRELSYYGYTF.